This T cell receptor (beta chain) is drawn from a study of blood T cell repertoires in COVID-19. Using immunoSEQ multiplex PCR, the repertoire was profiled, and TCRdb retains in-frame clones only, with some absent. The table has 350,000 to 450,000 clones, around 85% seen once; the top ten hold roughly 3.4%. The CDR3 is 14 amino acids. Germline CDR1 is SGHVS and CDR2 is FNYEAQ. V gave up 4 bases and J gave up 10 bases, with 17 bases separating them. Input material: peripheral blood. This chain connects TRBV7-6 to TRBJ1-5; D is perhaps TRBD1 (6 bases). The receptor was isolated from a woman between 18 and 29 years old with acute or convalescent COVID-19. This chain's CDR3 is CASSSKIRTVPQHF. The CDR3 nucleotides read TGTGCCAGCAGCTCAAAGATCAGGACAGTACCCCAGCATTTT.